One T cell receptor beta chain is described in this entry. This specimen comes from a study of human T cells and chemical hapten exposure. Overall study: The study sensitized with 2% DPC on a 2 cm by 2 cm patch of upper inner arm skin. Diphenylcyclopropenone was administered weekly to the scalp of patients throughout the roughly 25-week study.

Time point: patch test 2, 6 weeks after DPC sensitization. The treatment is: therapeutic diphenylcyclopropenone sensitization with weekly scalp DPC. Methods used by the authors: A typical sample had around 90,000 TCRs, with roughly 20,000 to 700,000 overall. From the RACE reads, TCRdb called clonotypes with MiXCR, one entry per CDR3 protein. None of the V and J calls come from the authors' own analysis; TCRdb made them. The sample has 350,000 to 400,000 distinct CDR3 sequences, around 6% seen once. The CDR3 is made up of 10 amino acids. V was shortened by 10 bases and J by 3 bases, with 6 bases between the two germline ends. The germline V gene encodes CDR1 SNHLY and CDR2 FYNNEI.

This material consisted of whole blood, taken in connection with sensitization to the hapten diphenylcyclopropenone (DPC). This TCR came from a woman aged 18-30 years with alopecia areata. Some clones in this sample may be carry-over from other donors' samples. This chain links TRBV2 with TRBJ1-2; D remains ambiguous. The CDR3 loop is CATEDYGYTF. The CDR3 DNA reads TGTGCCACAGAGGACTATGGCTACACCTTC.